Below, one TCR beta chain is given with its context. Its antigen is still unknown. This sample is part of a study of monozygotic twins with inflammatory bowel disease. Study-wide points: TCRbeta diversity (inverse Simpson) was lower in IBD patients than in healthy co-twins. For IBD, no single strong associated signal or clonotype was supported.

The template was total RNA from whole blood, with no T cell sorting. Reprocessing the 5' RACE reads, TCRdb reports a single entry for every CDR3 protein and omits DNA. This listing includes a few hundred thousand distinct CDR3 sequences. Germline CDR1 SGHTA, CDR2 FQGTGA. This CDR3 is 16 amino acids long. This TCR derives from a human donor with ulcerative colitis or Crohn's disease, or a healthy co-twin of an affected twin (not recorded which). This chain connects TRBV7-3 to TRBJ2-2; TCRdb returns TRBD1, unconfirmable since there is no DNA. Sequenced input: blood. The CDR3 reads CASSLTRTGPTGELFF.